The present TCR beta chain was sequenced within a study of blood T cell repertoires in COVID-19. Study information: Whether acute or convalescent, the COVID-19 samples came from the United States, Italy and Spain. PBMCs, B-cell-depleted T cells, or T cells provided the cDNA or gDNA that made up the material.

V was clipped by 2 bases and J by 7 bases, with 21 bases between them. The CDR3 is made up of 16 amino acids. Looked up from germline, CDR1 is SGHVS and CDR2 is FNYEAQ. Original data processing: Nucleated cell number was recorded as an estimate derived from reference gene primer amplification. The assay was immunoSEQ multiplex PCR, and TCRdb's table has in-frame clones only and misses some. That table is the source of V, J and clone size, and D and trimming were worked out from the DNA. The sample has about 200,000 clones, about nine tenths seen once. Sequenced input: peripheral blood. The sequence came from a man older than 75 with acute or convalescent COVID-19. The chain has TRBV7-6 and TRBJ2-7; D is perhaps TRBD2 (5 bases). The CDR3 region has the DNA TGTGCCAGCAGCTTAAATAACGGACGGGGTGAAGGGGAGCAGTACTTC. Encoded protein: CASSLNNGRGEGEQYF.